The rows below give T cell receptor beta chains drawn from one sample of a study of sequential checkpoint blockade in melanoma. Here immunoSEQ multiplex PCR was the method, and the copy in TCRdb shows in-frame clones only, minus some. The sample lists nearly 11,000 clones, around four fifths occurring once. The sequences come from CD8+ T cells sorted from blood (inferred from file names), collected from a patient given nivolumab and ipilimumab in sequence. The receptors here all came from a human donor with melanoma. Both conserved end residues are part of each CDR3. Fields, in order: CDR3 protein, V gene, D gene, J gene. A D gene is named only where the DNA matches it firmly.

CDR3: CASSQDRSYEQYF
V: TRBV9
D: TRBD1
J: NA

CDR3: CASSLRPRGPTDTQYF
V: TRBV27
D: NA
J: TRBJ2-3

CDR3: CASSAGQGRTEAFF
V: TRBV9
D: TRBD1
J: TRBJ1-1

CDR3: CASSYSRGQPQHF
V: TRBV6-6
D: NA
J: TRBJ1-5

CDR3: CSVGSGGLDEQFF
V: TRBV29-1
D: TRBD1
J: TRBJ2-1

CDR3: CASTEDRGYNEQFF
V: TRBV4-1
D: TRBD1
J: TRBJ2-1

CDR3: CASRGPGTTPFNQPQHF
V: TRBV28
D: NA
J: TRBJ1-5

CDR3: CASSLGQGVYEQYF
V: TRBV5-1
D: TRBD1
J: TRBJ2-7

CDR3: CASSLLAESYEQYF
V: TRBV28
D: TRBD2
J: TRBJ2-7

CDR3: CASGDALNEQFF
V: TRBV2
D: NA
J: TRBJ2-1

CDR3: CASSAGGGPDTQYF
V: TRBV9
D: TRBD2
J: TRBJ2-3

CDR3: CASSFDGNSLIDGYTF
V: TRBV5-5
D: NA
J: TRBJ1-2

CDR3: CASSHGTGVYEQYF
V: TRBV5-1
D: TRBD1
J: NA

CDR3: CASSLREEGTDTQYF
V: TRBV27
D: TRBD2
J: TRBJ2-3

CDR3: CASSVDSTGELFF
V: TRBV9
D: NA
J: TRBJ2-2

CDR3: CASSFPWGGRYEQYF
V: TRBV11-2
D: NA
J: TRBJ2-7

CDR3: CASSYRVAYEQYF
V: TRBV27
D: NA
J: TRBJ2-7

CDR3: CASSENRGSHYGYTF
V: TRBV6-6
D: TRBD1
J: TRBJ1-2

CDR3: CASSETAYEQYF
V: TRBV2
D: NA
J: TRBJ2-7

CDR3: CASSAGTASYEQYF
V: TRBV5-1
D: TRBD1
J: TRBJ2-7

CDR3: CASSEALAGAYEQYF
V: TRBV6-1
D: TRBD2
J: TRBJ2-7

CDR3: CASSYSSGDGYTF
V: TRBV6-5
D: NA
J: TRBJ1-2